Listed here are 14 T cell receptor beta chains from one sample, sequenced in a study of T-cell reconstitution after alpha-beta-depleted transplantation in children. Researchers prepared the TCRbeta library using unique molecular identifiers, the study reports. TCRdb re-derived calls from the PCR reads in MiXCR, one entry per CDR3 protein. The table has 200,000 or so distinct CDR3 sequences, about 6% seen once. The specimen was PBMCs, collected before TCRalphabeta/CD19-depleted stem cell transplant. The receptors here all came from a girl in the first two years of life with combined immunodeficiency, due to receive a stem cell transplant.

This clonotype was seen ten or more times. The chain has TRBV20-1 and TRBJ1-1, with TRBD1 as a possible D gene (5 bases). V was pared by 3 bases and J by 1 base, with 9 bases between. Germline CDR1 is DFQATT and CDR2 is SNEGSKA (reference sequence). The CDR3 spans 13 residues. Here the CDR3 reads CSARMTANTEAFF. CDR3 sequence (DNA): TGCAGTGCTAGGATGACAGCGAACACTGAAGCTTTCTTT.

This clonotype was found many times. The chain is built from TRBV7-3 and TRBJ2-3; D is ambiguous. The V gene lost 11 bases and the J gene lost 0 bases, with 9 bases spanning the gap. The CDR3 consists of 12 residues. Per germline, CDR1 SGHTA and CDR2 FQGTGA. The CDR3 nucleotides read TGTGCCTCCGGCGATAGCACAGATACGCAGTATTTT. Translating it yields CASGDSTDTQYF.

This clonotype was recorded at least ten times. This chain links TRBV27 with TRBJ1-2, with 10 bases that match TRBD1. With 1 base clipped from V and 4 bases from J, the junction kept 6 bases outside the gene matches. This CDR3 has 16 amino acids. CDR1 is MNHEY and CDR2 is SMNVEV in the germline V gene (reference sequence). This CDR3 is CASSLYPTGGSYGYTF. The CDR3 DNA follows: TGTGCCAGCAGTTTATATCCGACAGGGGGCTCCTATGGCTACACCTTC.

This clonotype was observed many times. The chain combines TRBV6-2 or TRBV6-3 with TRBJ1-1; unclear D gene. Trimming shortened V by 3 bases and J by 0 bases, and 20 bases separated the two germline ends. The CDR3 is made up of 18 amino acids. Germline-derived CDR1 and CDR2 are MNHEY and SVGEGT. CDR3 bases: TGTGCCAGCAGTTATTCGGGCCCTCCGAGGGTAATGAACACTGAAGCTTTCTTT. Its protein is CASSYSGPPRVMNTEAFF.

This clonotype has a count of ten or more. The gene calls are TRBV3-1 and TRBJ2-7, with 9 bases lining up with TRBD1. J lost 1 base, V lost 0 bases, and 4 bases had no gene match. The CDR3 contains 16 residues. Germline-derived CDR1 and CDR2 are LGHDT and YNNKEL (reference sequence). The CDR3 loop reads CASSQEGTGISYEQYF. CDR3 DNA sequence: TGTGCCAGCAGCCAAGAAGGGACAGGGATTTCCTACGAGCAGTACTTC.

This clonotype was observed a few times. This CDR3 is CASSRAGGQSDTQYF. The CDR3 DNA reads as TGCGCCAGCAGCCGAGCGGGGGGGCAGTCAGATACGCAGTATTTT. The J gene is TRBJ2-3, the V gene TRBV4-1, with 10 bases fitting TRBD2. The germline CDR1 and CDR2 sequences are MGHRA and YSYEKL. V lost 4 bases to trimming and J lost 4 bases; unmatched junction nucleotides: 5. This CDR3 has 15 residues.

This clonotype was picked up many times. The chain uses TRBV29-1 and TRBJ2-7, with a tentative D call TRBD2 (6 bases). The CDR3 contains 13 residues. Germline V gene sequence: CDR1 SQVTM, CDR2 ANQGSEA. V was cut by 4 bases and J by 1 base, with 11 bases left in between. CDR3 nucleotides: TGCAGCGTTGTGGGACTGATATCCTACGAGCAGTACTTC. Protein product: CSVVGLISYEQYF.

This clonotype was picked up many times. The V gene is TRBV12-3 or TRBV12-4, the J gene TRBJ2-2; D possibly corresponds to TRBD1 (6 bases). V lost 5 bases, J lost 5 bases, and 18 bases lay in between. This CDR3 is built from 16 residues. The CDR3: CASSPTGTPRTGELFF. CDR3 coding DNA: TGTGCCAGCAGTCCAACCGGGACACCGAGGACCGGGGAGCTGTTTTTT.

This clonotype came up a few times. This chain uses TRBV23-1 with TRBJ2-5, with 11 bases identical to TRBD1. TRBV23-1 falls under the ORF class, with uncertain function. V shed 2 bases, J shed 3 bases, and the junction held 8 bases outside the gene matches. The CDR3 consists of 17 residues. The DNA for the CDR3 is TGCGCCAGCAGTCAAGCCAGGCGGGGACAGGGGGAAGAGACCCAGTACTTC. Amino acid sequence: CASSQARRGQGEETQYF.

Only a few counts were recorded for this clonotype. CDR3 coding DNA: TGTGCCAGCAGCTTGTTCTATGCCCCCCGGGCCAAAAGGGGGGAGACCCAGTACTTC. This encodes CASSLFYAPRAKRGETQYF. V is TRBV5-6 and J is TRBJ2-5; D might be TRBD1 (6 bases). V was trimmed by 1 base and J by 5 bases, leaving 27 bases between them. The CDR3 runs 19 residues. CDR1 and CDR2 from the germline V gene are SGHDT and YYEEEE.

This clonotype was detected many times. The chain recombines TRBV7-6 with TRBJ2-3, with 8 bases that match TRBD2. V lost 4 bases and J lost 1; bases outside the gene matches: 1. Germline loops: CDR1 SGHVS, CDR2 FNYEAQ. The CDR3 extends over 14 amino acids. CDR3 nucleotides: TGTGCCAGCAGCTCGGGGGGGGGCACAGATACGCAGTATTTT. Translating gives CASSSGGGTDTQYF.

This clonotype was seen at least ten times. This chain uses TRBV12-3 or TRBV12-4 with TRBJ2-7; D is uncertain. The ends were cut back, 6 bases at V and 3 bases at J, with 9 bases in the middle. This CDR3 is 12 amino acids long. The CDR3 is CASSHQYYEQYF. CDR3 nucleotides: TGTGCCAGCAGCCACCAATACTACGAGCAGTACTTC.

At least ten counts were recorded for this clonotype. The chain uses TRBV24-1 and TRBJ2-7, with 7 bases lining up with TRBD1. V lost 9 bases and J lost 2; bases outside the gene matches: 6. The CDR3 covers 13 residues. Per the germline V gene, CDR1 is KGHDR and CDR2 is SFDVKD. The CDR3 reads CATGTAMTYEQYF. The DNA for the CDR3 is TGTGCCACCGGGACAGCAATGACCTACGAGCAGTACTTC.

This clonotype appeared once. V gene TRBV5-5 combines with J gene TRBJ2-1, with D uncertain. Trimming took off 2 bases at V and 9 bases at J, with 18 bases between the two ends. CDR3 length: 15 amino acids. CDR1 SGHKS and CDR2 YYEKEE come from the germline V gene (reference sequence). The chain's CDR3 is CASSFGSGRATEQFF. The CDR3 nucleotides read TGTGCCAGCAGCTTTGGGTCAGGTCGGGCAACTGAGCAGTTCTTC.